The 21 T cell receptor beta chains presented below share a single source sample, sequenced in a study of somatic mutations in cytotoxic T cells in rheumatoid arthritis. The assay was immunoSEQ multiplex PCR, and TCRdb's table has in-frame clones only and misses some. Among about 18,000 clones listed, approximately 82% were seen once. The sample taken for sequencing was CD8+ T cells sorted from blood. These receptors were taken from an adult with rheumatoid arthritis.

CDR3 in DNA: TGTGCCAGCAGCCAAGTTAGAGCCCAGCCCCAGCATTTT. It codes for CASSQVRAQPQHF. The chain carries TRBV4-2 and TRBJ1-5; D unresolved. V lost 1 base to trimming and J lost 7 bases, with 8 bases between them. The CDR3 sequence is 13 residues long. Germline V gene data show CDR1 as LGHNA and CDR2 as YNFKEQ.

The DNA of the CDR3 is TGTGCCAGCAGTGTTCCCCGACAGCCGTCCTACGAGCAGTACTTC. Translating gives CASSVPRQPSYEQYF. The rearrangement joins TRBV2 to TRBJ2-7; a possible D gene is TRBD1 (5 bases). Germline V CDR1 and CDR2: SNHLY, FYNNEI. The CDR3 is 15 residues long. V was pared by 4 bases and J by 1 base, with 14 bases between.

The chain is built from TRBV27 and TRBJ1-2; 7 bases align to TRBD1. Germline trimming cut 3 bases from V and 0 bases from J; bases unmatched to any gene: 10. Germline CDR1 reads MNHEY; CDR2 reads SMNVEV (reference sequence). The CDR3 contains 17 residues. CDR3 DNA sequence: TGTGCCAGCAGTTTGAGGGGTCCCGGGACAGCTAACTATGGCTACACCTTC. Its translation: CASSLRGPGTANYGYTF.

The chain combines TRBV6-4 with TRBJ2-1; weak D call: TRBD2 (7 bases). CDR1 and CDR2 from the germline V gene are MRHNA and SNTAGT. The ends were cut back, 2 bases at V and 5 bases at J, with 10 bases in the middle. This CDR3 region has 14 residues. CDR3 in DNA: TGTGCCAGCAGTGACATAGGGGGGGACAATGAGCAGTTCTTC. This encodes CASSDIGGDNEQFF.

The chain is built from TRBV6-1 and TRBJ2-5, with TRBD1 matching over 9 bases. V lost 5 bases and J lost 4; bases outside the gene matches: 8. The CDR3 extends over 15 amino acids. Looked up from germline, CDR1 is MNHNS and CDR2 is SASEGT. CDR3 in amino acids: CASSSGTGRSETQYF. CDR3 in DNA: TGTGCCAGCAGTTCCGGGACAGGGAGGTCAGAGACCCAGTACTTC.

The chain has TRBV19 and TRBJ2-2; 8 bases line up with TRBD1. Losses at the gene ends were 8 bases for V and 3 bases for J; bases not matched to a gene: 5. CDR1 and CDR2 from the germline V gene are LNHDA and SQIVND (reference sequence). There are 14 residues in the CDR3. The CDR3 sequence is CASVSGGDTGELFF. CDR3 in DNA: TGTGCCAGTGTTTCAGGGGGCGACACCGGGGAGCTGTTTTTT.

This chain connects TRBV7-9 to TRBJ2-1, with D perhaps TRBD2 (6 bases). V lost 4 bases and J lost 0, with 16 bases in between. The germline V gene encodes CDR1 SEHNR and CDR2 FQNEAQ (reference sequence). CDR3 size: 17 residues. CDR3: CASSSPLGEASYNEQFF. CDR3 bases: TGTGCCAGCAGCTCCCCTTTGGGGGAGGCCTCCTACAATGAGCAGTTCTTC.

The gene calls are TRBV29-1 and TRBJ1-2, with 7 nucleotides matching TRBD1. Germline CDR1 reads SQVTM; CDR2 reads ANQGSEA. This CDR3 is 13 amino acids long. V was pared by 3 bases and J by 7 bases, with 8 bases of the junction left unmatched. CDR3 amino acids: CSVDNRGFAGYTF. CDR3 DNA: TGCAGCGTTGATAACAGGGGATTTGCTGGCTACACCTTC.

This clone is a singleton in its sample. The rearrangement joins TRBV10-1 to TRBJ2-1; D perhaps matches TRBD2 (6 bases). Between the trimmed V and J ends, which lost 2 bases and 2 bases, there was a span of 10 bases. The CDR3 runs to 15 residues. Per the germline V gene, CDR1 is WNHNN and CDR2 is SYGVQD (reference sequence). For the CDR3, the DNA is TGCGCCAGCAGTGAGAGCGGAGGGACCTACAATGAGCAGTTCTTC. Amino acid sequence: CASSESGGTYNEQFF.

The chain uses TRBV25-1 and TRBJ2-5; a possible D gene is TRBD1 (5 bases). V lost 8 bases and J lost 0, with 10 bases in between. The germline V gene encodes CDR1 MGHDK and CDR2 SYGVNS. This CDR3 comprises 13 residues. The chain's CDR3 is CASSRQYQETQYF. Written as DNA, the CDR3 is TGTGCCAGCTCGCGACAGTACCAAGAGACCCAGTACTTC. The whole variable domain, filled in from reference TRBV25-1 and TRBJ2-5, reads EADIYQTPRYLVIGTGKKITLECSQTMGHDKMYWYQQDPGMELHLIHYSYGVNSTEKGDLSSESTVSRIRTEHFPLTLESARPSHTSQYLCASSRQYQETQYFGPGTRLLVL.

This clone has a handful of counts. V is TRBV7-8 and J is TRBJ2-1, with D perhaps matching TRBD1 (5 bases). CDR1 is SGHVS and CDR2 is FQNEAQ in the germline V gene. Trimming removed 1 base from V and 1 base from J, with 8 bases in between. The CDR3 covers 15 residues. CDR3 sequence (DNA): TGTGCCAGCAGCTTAGTCTCAGGGTCCTACAATGAGCAGTTCTTC. Protein sequence: CASSLVSGSYNEQFF.

Written as DNA, the CDR3 is TGTGCCAGCGTTGGGGGGACAGGTCTCTATGGCTACACCTTC. Translation: CASVGGTGLYGYTF. The chain uses TRBV6-6 and TRBJ1-2, with TRBD1 identical over 8 bases. Germline trimming cut 8 bases from V and 4 bases from J; bases unmatched to any gene: 9. From germline, CDR1 is MNHNY and CDR2 SVGAGI (reference sequence). The CDR3 sequence is 14 residues long.

This sequence joins TRBV4-1 and TRBJ1-1; D call uncertain. CDR3 length equals 13 residues. From germline, CDR1 is MGHRA and CDR2 YSYEKL. The V gene lost 0 bases and the J gene lost 2 bases, with 4 bases spanning the gap. Written as DNA, the CDR3 is TGCGCCAGCAGCCAAGACCGCAACACTGAAGCTTTCTTT. It yields the protein CASSQDRNTEAFF.

The chain links TRBV6-1 to TRBJ2-3; 8 positions agree with TRBD2. Germline loops: CDR1 MNHNS, CDR2 SASEGT. V shed 7 bases, J shed 6 bases, and the junction held 9 bases outside the gene matches. The CDR3 consists of 14 residues. Written as DNA, the CDR3 is TGTGCCAGCATTCATAGCGGGGTGCGGGATACGCAGTATTTT. Its translation is CASIHSGVRDTQYF.

The V call is TRBV27, the J call TRBJ2-7, with a possible D match to TRBD1 (5 bases). This CDR3 comprises 14 residues. V shed 3 bases and J shed 3 bases, with 12 bases lying between them. Germline V CDR1 and CDR2: MNHEY, SMNVEV (reference sequence). DNA of the CDR3: TGTGCCAGCAGTTTCCGGCAGGGAAACTACGAGCAGTACTTC. It specifies CASSFRQGNYEQYF.

V and J are TRBV2 and TRBJ2-1; no clear D gene. Germline V gives CDR1 SNHLY, CDR2 FYNNEI. The CDR3 spans 10 residues. V lost 4 bases, J lost 8 bases, and 3 bases lay in between. CDR3 coding DNA: TGTGCCAGCAGTGCACATGAGCAGTTCTTC. Amino acid sequence: CASSAHEQFF.

The rearrangement links TRBV5-6 to TRBJ1-1; no clear D gene. Germline V CDR1 and CDR2: SGHDT, YYEEEE. The CDR3 is made up of 13 amino acids. V gave up 0 bases and J gave up 2 bases, with 5 bases separating them. This chain's CDR3 is CASSLDHNTEAFF. As DNA, the CDR3 is TGTGCCAGCAGCTTGGATCACAACACTGAAGCTTTCTTT.

V gene TRBV19 combines with J gene TRBJ2-7, with D tentatively TRBD2 (5 bases). The V and J ends lost 4 bases and 2 bases respectively, with 9 bases between them. The CDR3 consists of 13 residues. From germline, CDR1 is LNHDA and CDR2 SQIVND (reference sequence). The CDR3: CASSNEGAYEQYF. DNA of the CDR3: TGTGCCAGTAGTAATGAGGGTGCCTACGAGCAGTACTTC.

The chain couples TRBV7-9 to TRBJ2-1; weak D call: TRBD2 (6 bases). Germline values: CDR1 SEHNR, CDR2 FQNEAQ (reference sequence). Trimming left V 0 bases short and J 15 bases short, with 18 bases between. The CDR3 is 14 amino acids. The CDR3 protein is CASSLAGAGSFWFF. CDR3 DNA: TGTGCCAGCAGCTTAGCGGGAGCGGGTAGCTTCTGGTTCTTC. Full variable domain (missing parts from reference TRBV7-9 and TRBJ2-1): DTGVSQNPRHKITKRGQNVTFRCDPISEHNRLYWYRQTLGQGPEFLTYFQNEAQLEKSRLLSDRFSAERPKGSFSTLEIQRTEQGDSAMYLCASSLAGAGSFWFFGPGTRLTVL.

The chain employs TRBV19 and TRBJ1-5; D is perhaps TRBD1 (6 bases). V was pared by 0 bases and J by 4 bases, with 10 bases between. This CDR3 is 15 amino acids long. Germline CDR1 is LNHDA and CDR2 is SQIVND (reference sequence). Here the CDR3 reads CASSIDWTVNQPQHF. The CDR3 bases are TGTGCCAGTAGTATAGACTGGACAGTAAATCAGCCCCAGCATTTT. Full variable domain (rest looked up from reference TRBV19 and TRBJ1-5): DGGITQSPKYLFRKEGQNVTLSCEQNLNHDAMYWYRQDPGQGLRLIYYSQIVNDFQKGDIAEGYSVSREKKESFPLTVTSAQKNPTAFYLCASSIDWTVNQPQHFGDGTRLSIL.

J is TRBJ1-2 and V is TRBV5-1; a weak D match, TRBD1 (5 bases). The CDR3 totals 14 residues. The germline V and J ends were trimmed by 5 bases and 4 bases, with 15 bases remaining between them. Germline CDR1 and CDR2: SGHRS and YFSETQ. The CDR3 loop is CASREWGGGYGYTF. CDR3 DNA sequence: TGCGCCAGCAGAGAATGGGGGGGAGGCTATGGCTACACCTTC.